The 7 T cell receptor beta chains below come from one sample, sequenced in a study of blood T cell repertoires in COVID-19. Assay used: immunoSEQ multiplex PCR; TCRdb lists only in-frame clones, some missing. This sample has around 83,000 clones; around nine tenths occur once, and the top ten carry roughly 13%. Sample: peripheral blood. These receptors were obtained from a man between 65 and 79 years old with active or convalescent COVID-19.

V gene TRBV18 combines with J gene TRBJ1-4; D is unclear. Trimming stripped 3 bases from V and 6 bases from J, with 11 bases between. This CDR3 is 14 amino acids long. Germline CDR1 KGHSH, CDR2 LQKENI. The CDR3 DNA follows: TGTGCCAGCTCACCTCAAAGACTGGATGAAAAACTGTTTTTT. Protein product: CASSPQRLDEKLFF. The whole variable domain, filled in from reference TRBV18 and TRBJ1-4, reads NAGVMQNPRHLVRRRGQEARLRCSPMKGHSHVYWYRQLPEEGLKFMVYLQKENIIDESGMPKERFSAEFPKEGPSILRIQQVVRGDSAAYFCASSPQRLDEKLFFGSGTQLSVL.

The gene calls are TRBV5-1 and TRBJ2-7; D not certain. The CDR3 has 11 amino acids. Per the germline V gene, CDR1 is SGHRS and CDR2 is YFSETQ. V was cut by 3 bases and J by 3 bases, with 4 bases left in between. The CDR3 sequence: CASSSNYEQYF. The CDR3 nucleotides read TGCGCCAGCAGCTCCAACTACGAGCAGTACTTC.

J is TRBJ2-7 and V is TRBV7-9, with D possibly matching TRBD2 (5 bases). The ends were cut back, 3 bases at V and 4 bases at J, with 13 bases in the middle. The CDR3 consists of 14 residues. Per germline, CDR1 SEHNR and CDR2 FQNEAQ (reference sequence). CDR3 DNA: TGTGCCAGCAGCTTCGAGCGGACGGAGTACGAGCAGTACTTC. Translated, it gives CASSFERTEYEQYF.

This chain joins TRBV9 and TRBJ2-3; 11 bases line up with TRBD2. The CDR3 contains 17 residues. Looked up from germline, CDR1 is SGDLS and CDR2 is YYNGEE. V lost 1 base to trimming and J lost 1 base; unmatched junction nucleotides: 5. The CDR3 loop is CASSVSTSGKGTDTQYF. The CDR3 nucleotides are TGTGCCAGCAGCGTATCGACTAGCGGGAAGGGCACAGATACGCAGTATTTT.

The chain combines TRBV11-2 with TRBJ2-7; 11 bases are shared with TRBD2. Losses at the gene ends were 5 bases for V and 2 bases for J; bases not matched to a gene: 2. The CDR3 covers 14 residues. Germline assignment: CDR1 SGHAT and CDR2 FQNNGV. CDR3 protein: CASSATSGTYEQYF. DNA of the CDR3: TGTGCCAGCAGCGCGACTAGCGGGACCTACGAGCAGTACTTC.

CDR3 sequence: CASSPWGQGMNTEAFF. The CDR3 nucleotides are TGCGCCAGCAGCCCCTGGGGCCAGGGTATGAACACTGAAGCTTTCTTT. The rearrangement joins TRBV23-1 to TRBJ1-1, with TRBD1 as a possible D gene (5 bases). TRBV23-1 is reported as an ORF; its role is uncertain. The V end lost 6 bases, the J end lost 0 bases, and 17 bases lay between the germline ends. The CDR3 runs 16 residues.

The CDR3 coding sequence is TGTGCCAGCAGCTTAACGGTCAGGGGTTCACCCCTCCACTTT. Encoded protein: CASSLTVRGSPLHF. V gene TRBV7-3 combines with J gene TRBJ1-6; TRBD1 might be the D (6 bases). Germline assignment: CDR1 SGHTA and CDR2 FQGTGA. The CDR3 sequence is 14 residues long. The V and J ends lost 0 bases and 9 bases respectively, with 9 bases between them.